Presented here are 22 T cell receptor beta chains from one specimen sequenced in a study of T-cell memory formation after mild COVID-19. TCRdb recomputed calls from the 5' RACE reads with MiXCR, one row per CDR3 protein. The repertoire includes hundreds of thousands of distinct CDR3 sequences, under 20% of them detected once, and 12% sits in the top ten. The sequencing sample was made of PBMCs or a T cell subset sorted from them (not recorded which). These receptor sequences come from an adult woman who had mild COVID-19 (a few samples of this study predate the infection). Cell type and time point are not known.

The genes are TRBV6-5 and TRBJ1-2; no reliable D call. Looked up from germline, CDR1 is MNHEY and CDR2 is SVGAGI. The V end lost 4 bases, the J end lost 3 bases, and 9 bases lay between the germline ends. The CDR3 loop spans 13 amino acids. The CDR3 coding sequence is TGTGCCAGCAGTTTTGACAATTACTATGGCTACACCTTC. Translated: CASSFDNYYGYTF.

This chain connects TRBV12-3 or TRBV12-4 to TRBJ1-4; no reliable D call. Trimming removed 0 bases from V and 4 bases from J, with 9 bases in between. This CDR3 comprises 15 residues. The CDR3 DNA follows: TGTGCCAGCAGTTTAGCGGACTGGGATAATGAAAAACTGTTTTTT. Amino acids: CASSLADWDNEKLFF.

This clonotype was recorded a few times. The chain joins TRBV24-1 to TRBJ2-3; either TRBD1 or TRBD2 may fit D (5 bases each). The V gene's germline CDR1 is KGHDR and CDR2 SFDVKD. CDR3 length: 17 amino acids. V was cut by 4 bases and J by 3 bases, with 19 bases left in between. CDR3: CATSEYKGIRGTDTQYF. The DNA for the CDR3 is TGTGCCACCAGTGAATACAAGGGGATCCGAGGGACAGATACGCAGTATTTT.

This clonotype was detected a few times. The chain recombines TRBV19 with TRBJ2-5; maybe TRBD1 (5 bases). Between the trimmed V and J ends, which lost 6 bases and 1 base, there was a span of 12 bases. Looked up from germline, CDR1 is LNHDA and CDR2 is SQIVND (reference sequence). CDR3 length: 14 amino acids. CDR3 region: CASSSGGAQETQYF. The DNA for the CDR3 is TGTGCCAGTAGCTCGGGTGGGGCCCAAGAGACCCAGTACTTC.

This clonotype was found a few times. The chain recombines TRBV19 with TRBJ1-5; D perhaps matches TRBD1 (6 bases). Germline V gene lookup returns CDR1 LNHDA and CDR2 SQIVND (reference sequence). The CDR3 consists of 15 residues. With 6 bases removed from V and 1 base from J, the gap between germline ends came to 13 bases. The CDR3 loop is CASRSQTGSNQPQHF. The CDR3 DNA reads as TGTGCCAGTAGGAGCCAGACAGGCAGCAATCAGCCCCAGCATTTT.

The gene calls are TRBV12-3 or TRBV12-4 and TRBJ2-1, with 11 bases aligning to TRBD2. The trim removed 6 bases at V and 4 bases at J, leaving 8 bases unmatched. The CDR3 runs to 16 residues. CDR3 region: CASRFTLAGGYNEQFF. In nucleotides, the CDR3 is TGTGCCAGCAGATTTACCCTAGCGGGAGGTTACAATGAGCAGTTCTTC.

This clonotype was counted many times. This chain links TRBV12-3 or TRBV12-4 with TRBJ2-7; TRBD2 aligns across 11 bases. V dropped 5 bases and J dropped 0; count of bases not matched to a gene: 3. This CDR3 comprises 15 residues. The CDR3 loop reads CASSQTSGSSYEQYF. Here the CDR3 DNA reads TGTGCCAGCAGTCAAACTAGCGGGAGCTCCTACGAGCAGTACTTC.

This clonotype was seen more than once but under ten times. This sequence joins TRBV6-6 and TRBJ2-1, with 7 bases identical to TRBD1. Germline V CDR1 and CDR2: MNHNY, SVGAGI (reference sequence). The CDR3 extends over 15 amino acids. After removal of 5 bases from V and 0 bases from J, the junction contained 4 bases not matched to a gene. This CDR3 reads CASSDRASSYNEQFF. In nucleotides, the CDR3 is TGTGCCAGCAGTGACAGGGCTAGCTCCTACAATGAGCAGTTCTTC.

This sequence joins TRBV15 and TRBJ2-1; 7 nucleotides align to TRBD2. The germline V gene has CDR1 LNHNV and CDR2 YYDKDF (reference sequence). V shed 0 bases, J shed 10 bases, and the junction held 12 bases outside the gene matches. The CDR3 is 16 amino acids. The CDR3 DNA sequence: TGTGCCACCAGCAGAGACGGGAGGTCCGTCTCCAGGGAGCAGTTCTTC. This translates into CATSRDGRSVSREQFF. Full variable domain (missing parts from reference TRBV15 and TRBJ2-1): DAMVIQNPRYQVTQFGKPVTLSCSQTLNHNVMYWYQQKSSQAPKLLFHYYDKDFNNEADTPDNFQSRRPNTSFCFLDIRSPGLGDTAMYLCATSRDGRSVSREQFFGPGTRLTVL.

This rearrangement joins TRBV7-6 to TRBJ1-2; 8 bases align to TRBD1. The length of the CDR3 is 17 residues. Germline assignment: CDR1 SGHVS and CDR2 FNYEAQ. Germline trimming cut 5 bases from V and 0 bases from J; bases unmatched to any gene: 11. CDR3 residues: CASSAGQGGTANYGYTF. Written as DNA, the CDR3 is TGTGCCAGCAGCGCAGGACAGGGTGGCACGGCTAACTATGGCTACACCTTC.

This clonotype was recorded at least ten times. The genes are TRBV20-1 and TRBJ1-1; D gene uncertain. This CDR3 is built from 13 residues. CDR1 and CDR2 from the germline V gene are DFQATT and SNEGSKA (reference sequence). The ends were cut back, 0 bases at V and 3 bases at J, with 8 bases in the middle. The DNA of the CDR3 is TGCAGTGCTAGAGATGGGAGGGACACTGAAGCTTTCTTT. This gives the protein CSARDGRDTEAFF.

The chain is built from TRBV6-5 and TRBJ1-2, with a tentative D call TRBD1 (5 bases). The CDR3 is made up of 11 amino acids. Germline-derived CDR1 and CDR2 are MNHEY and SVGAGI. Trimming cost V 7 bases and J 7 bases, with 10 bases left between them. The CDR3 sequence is CASKLGGGYTF. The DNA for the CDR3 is TGTGCCAGCAAACTCGGGGGTGGCTACACCTTC.

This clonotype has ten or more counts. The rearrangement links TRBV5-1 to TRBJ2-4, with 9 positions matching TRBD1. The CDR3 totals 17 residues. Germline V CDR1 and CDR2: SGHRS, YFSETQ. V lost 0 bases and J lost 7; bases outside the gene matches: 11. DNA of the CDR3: TGCGCCAGCAGCTTGGCCCCGGGACAGGGCCCTAAGAACATTCAGTACTTC. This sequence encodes CASSLAPGQGPKNIQYF.

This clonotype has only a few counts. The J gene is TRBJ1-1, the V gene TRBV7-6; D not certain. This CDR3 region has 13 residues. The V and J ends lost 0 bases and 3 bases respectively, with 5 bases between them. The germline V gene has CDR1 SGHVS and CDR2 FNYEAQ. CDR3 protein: CASSLAADTEAFF. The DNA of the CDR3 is TGTGCCAGCAGCTTAGCAGCAGACACTGAAGCTTTCTTT.

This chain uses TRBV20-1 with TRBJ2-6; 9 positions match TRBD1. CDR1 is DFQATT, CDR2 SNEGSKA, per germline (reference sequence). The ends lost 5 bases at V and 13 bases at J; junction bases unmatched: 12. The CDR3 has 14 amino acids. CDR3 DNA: TGCAGTGCTTCCAACCACCACAGGGGGCAAGTCCTGACTTTC. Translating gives CSASNHHRGQVLTF.

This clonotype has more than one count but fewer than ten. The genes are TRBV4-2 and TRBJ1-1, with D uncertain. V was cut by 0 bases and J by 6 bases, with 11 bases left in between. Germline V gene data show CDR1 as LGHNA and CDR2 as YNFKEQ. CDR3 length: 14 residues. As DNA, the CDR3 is TGTGCCAGCAGCCAAGATAGATCCGGACCTGAAGCTTTCTTT. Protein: CASSQDRSGPEAFF.

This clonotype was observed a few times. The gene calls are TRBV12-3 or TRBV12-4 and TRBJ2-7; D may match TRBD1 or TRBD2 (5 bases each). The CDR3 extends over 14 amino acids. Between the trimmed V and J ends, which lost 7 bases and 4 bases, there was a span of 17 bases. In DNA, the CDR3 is TGTGCCAGCACCCCGACAGCGGCATCATACGAGCAGTACTTC. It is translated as CASTPTAASYEQYF.

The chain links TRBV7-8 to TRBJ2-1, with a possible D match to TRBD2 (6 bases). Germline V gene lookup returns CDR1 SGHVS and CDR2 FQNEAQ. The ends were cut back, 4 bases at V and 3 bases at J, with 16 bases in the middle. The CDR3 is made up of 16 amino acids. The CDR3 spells CASSSSMGLSYNEQFF. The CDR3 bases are TGTGCCAGCAGCTCGAGTATGGGACTTAGCTACAATGAGCAGTTCTTC.

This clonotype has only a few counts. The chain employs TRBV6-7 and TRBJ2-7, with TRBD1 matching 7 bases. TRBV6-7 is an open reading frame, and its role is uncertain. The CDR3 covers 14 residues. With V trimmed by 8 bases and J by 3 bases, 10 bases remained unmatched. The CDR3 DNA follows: TGTGCCAGCTCCAATTGGGCAGGGGGCTACGAGCAGTACTTC. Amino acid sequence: CASSNWAGGYEQYF.

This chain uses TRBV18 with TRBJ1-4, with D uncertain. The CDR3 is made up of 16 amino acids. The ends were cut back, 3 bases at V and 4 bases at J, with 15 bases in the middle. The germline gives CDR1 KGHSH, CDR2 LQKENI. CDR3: CASSPPGGRNNEKLFF. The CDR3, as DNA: TGTGCCAGCTCACCCCCTGGCGGCAGGAATAATGAAAAACTGTTTTTT.

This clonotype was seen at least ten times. The CDR3 protein is CASSLGDRGLGETQYF. In DNA, the CDR3 is TGCGCCAGCAGCTTGGGGGACAGGGGGCTAGGAGAGACCCAGTACTTC. V usage is TRBV5-1 and J usage is TRBJ2-5; 12 bases agree with TRBD1. The CDR3 has 16 residues. Germline values: CDR1 SGHRS, CDR2 YFSETQ. J lost 4 bases, V lost 0 bases, and 4 bases had no gene match.

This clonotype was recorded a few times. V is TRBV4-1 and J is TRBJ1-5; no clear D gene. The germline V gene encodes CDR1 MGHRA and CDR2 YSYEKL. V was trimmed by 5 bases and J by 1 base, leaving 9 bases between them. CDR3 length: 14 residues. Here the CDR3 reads CASSLHPSNQPQHF. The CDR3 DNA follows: TGCGCCAGCAGCTTACACCCAAGCAATCAGCCCCAGCATTTT.